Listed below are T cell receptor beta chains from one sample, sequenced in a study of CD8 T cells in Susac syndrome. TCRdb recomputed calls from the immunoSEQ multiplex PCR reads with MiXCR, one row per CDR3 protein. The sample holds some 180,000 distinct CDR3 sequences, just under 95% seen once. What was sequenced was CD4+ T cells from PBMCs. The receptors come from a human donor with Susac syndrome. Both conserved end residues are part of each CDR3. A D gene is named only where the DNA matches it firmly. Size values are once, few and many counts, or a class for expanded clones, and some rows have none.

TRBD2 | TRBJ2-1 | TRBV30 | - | CAWSPFRGGNNEQFF | TGTGCCTGGAGTCCGTTCCGCGGGGGTAACAATGAGCAGTTCTTC
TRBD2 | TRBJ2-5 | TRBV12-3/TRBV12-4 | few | CASSSGLAGQETQYF | TGTGCCAGCAGTTCAGGACTAGCGGGCCAAGAGACCCAGTACTTC
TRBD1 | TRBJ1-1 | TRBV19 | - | CASSMQGGTEAFF | TGTGCCAGTAGTATGCAGGGGGGCACTGAAGCTTTCTTT
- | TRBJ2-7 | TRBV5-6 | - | CASSMGDSYEQYF | TGTGCCAGCAGCATGGGGGACTCCTACGAGCAGTACTTC
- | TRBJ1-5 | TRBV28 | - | CASSLGGWPQHF | TGTGCCAGCAGCCTCGGGGGCTGGCCCCAGCATTTT
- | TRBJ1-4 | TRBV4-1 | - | CASSQDRTTTNEKLFF | TGCGCCAGCAGCCAAGATCGGACTACAACTAATGAAAAACTGTTTTTT
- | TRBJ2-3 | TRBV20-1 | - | CSAPETETDTQYF | TGCAGTGCTCCTGAGACAGAGACAGATACGCAGTATTTT
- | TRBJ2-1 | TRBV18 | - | CASSRYYEPNEQFF | TGTGCCAGCTCACGCTACTACGAACCTAATGAGCAGTTCTTC
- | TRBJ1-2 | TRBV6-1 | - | CASREERFPNYGYTF | TGTGCCAGCAGAGAAGAGAGGTTCCCCAACTATGGCTACACCTTC
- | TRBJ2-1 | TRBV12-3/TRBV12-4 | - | CASSFRGRGSSYNEQFF | TGTGCCAGCAGTTTCAGGGGTCGCGGGTCATCCTACAATGAGCAGTTCTTC
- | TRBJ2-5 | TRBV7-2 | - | CASSLAPKETQYF | TGTGCCAGCAGCTTAGCACCAAAAGAGACCCAGTACTTC
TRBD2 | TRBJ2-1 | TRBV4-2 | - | CASSQAASGAYNEQFF | TGTGCCAGCAGCCAAGCGGCTAGCGGAGCCTACAATGAGCAGTTCTTC
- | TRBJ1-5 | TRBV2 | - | CASTLGRTNQPQHF | TGTGCCAGCACCTTAGGACGGACAAATCAGCCCCAGCATTTT
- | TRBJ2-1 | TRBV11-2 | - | CASSLARALRGAHEQFF | TGTGCCAGCAGCTTAGCCAGGGCCCTGAGGGGGGCCCATGAGCAGTTCTTC
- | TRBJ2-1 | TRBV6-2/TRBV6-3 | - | CASSPGTGPQFF | TGTGCCAGCAGCCCTGGGACGGGTCCCCAGTTCTTC
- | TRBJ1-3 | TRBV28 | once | CASRPDSGNTIYF | TGTGCCAGCAGACCGGACTCTGGAAACACCATATATTTT
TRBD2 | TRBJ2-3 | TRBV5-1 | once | CASSRPTSGTDTQYF | TGCGCCAGCAGCCGGCCTACTAGCGGCACAGATACGCAGTATTTT
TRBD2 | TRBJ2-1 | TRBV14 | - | CASSQDPSGGWNEQFF | TGTGCCAGCAGCCAAGACCCGAGCGGGGGGTGGAATGAGCAGTTCTTC
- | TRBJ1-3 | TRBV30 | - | CAWSETASGNTIYF | TGTGCCTGGAGTGAAACAGCCTCTGGAAACACCATATATTTT
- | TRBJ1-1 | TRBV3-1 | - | CASSQAGSVEAFF | TGTGCCAGCAGCCAAGCAGGGAGTGTTGAAGCTTTCTTT
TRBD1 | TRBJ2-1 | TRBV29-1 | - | CSVDRGQGAYNEQFF | TGCAGCGTCGACAGGGGTCAGGGTGCCTACAATGAGCAGTTCTTC
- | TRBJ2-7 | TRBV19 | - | CASSPNRDRMGQYF | TGTGCCAGTAGTCCTAACCGGGATCGAATGGGGCAGTACTTC
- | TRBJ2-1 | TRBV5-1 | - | CASSLDGSGEQFF | TGCGCCAGCAGCTTGGACGGCAGCGGAGAGCAGTTCTTC
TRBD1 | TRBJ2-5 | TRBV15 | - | CATGTGALRETQYF | TGTGCCACCGGTACAGGGGCCCTCCGGGAGACCCAGTACTTC
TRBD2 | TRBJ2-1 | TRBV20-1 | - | CSARGGPGVDEQFF | TGCAGTGCTCGCGGGGGGCCGGGTGTAGATGAGCAGTTCTTC
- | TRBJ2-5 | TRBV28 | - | CASSPGAGFQETQYF | TGTGCCAGCAGTCCCGGGGCGGGGTTCCAAGAGACCCAGTACTTC
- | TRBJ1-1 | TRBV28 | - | CASSFGIGAFF | TGTGCCAGCAGTTTCGGCATTGGAGCTTTCTTT